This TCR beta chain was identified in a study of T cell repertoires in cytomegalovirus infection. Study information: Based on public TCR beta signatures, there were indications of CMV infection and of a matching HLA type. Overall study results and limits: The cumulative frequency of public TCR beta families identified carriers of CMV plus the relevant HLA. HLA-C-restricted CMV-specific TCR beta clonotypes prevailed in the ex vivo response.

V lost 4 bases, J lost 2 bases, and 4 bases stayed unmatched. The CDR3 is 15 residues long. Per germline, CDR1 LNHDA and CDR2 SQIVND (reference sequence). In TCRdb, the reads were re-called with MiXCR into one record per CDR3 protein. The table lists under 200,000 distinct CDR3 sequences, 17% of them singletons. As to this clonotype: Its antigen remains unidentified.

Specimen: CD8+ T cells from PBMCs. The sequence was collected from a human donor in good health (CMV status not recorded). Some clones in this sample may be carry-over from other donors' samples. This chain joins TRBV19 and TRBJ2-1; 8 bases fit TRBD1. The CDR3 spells CASSTGTGPYNEQFF. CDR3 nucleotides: TGTGCCAGTAGTACCGGGACAGGACCCTACAATGAGCAGTTCTTC.